A single TCR beta chain is shown here with its context. These data come from a study of blood T cell repertoires in COVID-19. Study summary: The United States, Italy and Spain supplied acute and convalescent COVID-19 samples. Nucleic acid was either cDNA or gDNA, and it came from T cells, B-cell-depleted T cells, or PBMCs.

Trimming removed 0 bases at V and 4 bases at J, with 13 bases between. The CDR3 extends over 16 amino acids. The V gene's germline CDR1 is MGHRA and CDR2 YSYEKL. Authors' methods: How many nucleated cells were present was estimated from reference gene primer amplification. Sequenced by immunoSEQ multiplex PCR; TCRdb stores in-frame clones only, minus some. The V and J calls and clone size were taken over from that table, and D and trimming were inferred from the DNA. The repertoire holds 100,000 to 150,000 clones, approximately 68% seen once, with about 2.2% in the top ten. The V call is TRBV4-1, the J call TRBJ2-1; D ambiguous. This TCR derives from a woman aged 70-85 years with acute or convalescent COVID-19. Sequenced input: peripheral blood. CDR3 DNA: TGCGCCAGCAGCCAAGATCGCGGTAGCACGTACAATGAGCAGTTCTTC. Protein sequence: CASSQDRGSTYNEQFF.